This TCR beta chain originates from a study of cytomegalovirus exposure and HLA in healthy donors (TCRdb year 2017). Notes on the research overall: An earlier analysis of approximately 550 of the donors reported roughly 300 Gb of sequence data and more than 90 million unique TCR beta sequences from about 200 million T cells. The number of donors typed differed by locus, with roughly 620-640 for A, B, C, DRB1 and DQB1, roughly 520 for DQA1, approximately 580 for DPA1, and over 400 for DPB1. Donor age, sex, ethnicity and CMV serostatus were collected together with the repertoire data. In addition to the first cohort of 650 to 800 subjects, a separate validation cohort of approximately 130 different subjects was used. Rather than using new phenotypic data, the later analysis identified candidate immune exposures from TCR beta sequences and from how often those sequences occurred across donors. Both class I and class II loci were covered by HLA typing, at four-digit resolution. To predict cytomegalovirus infection status, the study brought together high-throughput TCR immunosequencing, statistical association of individual TCRs with disease status, and machine learning. Using immunosequencing, the study profiled T cell repertoires from 550 to 750 subjects and related those repertoires to cytomegalovirus serostatus. Roughly five DR-DQ haplotypes were treated as single units for association and clustering because of strong linkage in the cohort. Across roughly 420 genotyped donors of the cohort, an average of about 240,000 unique TCR beta nucleotide sequences per donor were sequenced, and approximately 17% of those sequences were non-productive. A later analysis re-analyzed previously published TCR beta repertoires from 666 donors and added high-resolution HLA genotyping to study TCR occurrence patterns. Of the roughly 400 genotyped donors, around 81% fell in the genetic ancestry cluster associated with self-reported Caucasian donors. An early release covering over 500 HLA-typed donors comprised 300 to 350 gigabases of sequencing data and approximately 85 million unique TCR sequences. The study aimed to test whether signatures of past pathogen exposure could be identified by cataloging public T cell receptors. In an earlier analysis of roughly 600 of the donors, high-throughput TCR beta sequencing was used to judge whether each TCR beta V gene segment behaved as functional or pseudogenic. A later genetic analysis took genome-wide SNP genotypes for about three fifths of the 666 donors and used that subset as a discovery cohort. All discovery cohort repertoires had been generated using a single sequencing platform.

On the study overall, not on this receptor specifically: Correlated functional status among segregating V segments might be attributable to linkage disequilibrium, but an unknown experimental factor could not be ruled out. Because HLA typing was missing for some donors at each locus, association tests included only the typed subset. A later analysis reported that several top co-occurrence clusters appeared linked to parvovirus B19, influenza, CMV and Epstein-Barr virus. Strong co-occurrence of HLA alleles, especially DR and DQ, made assigning TCR associations to individual alleles difficult. For the cohort, immune exposure information was limited to CMV serostatus. Roughly uniform sequencing depth across donors was assumed in presence/absence analyses, although this assumption may not hold. In vitro tests confirmed that three of the cytomegalovirus-associated TCR beta chains recognize cytomegalovirus antigens. In this cohort, only TCR beta chains were sequenced, and detectable features were limited by the absence of alpha or paired-chain data. In an earlier analysis of several hundred of the donors, most TCR beta V segments were observed in productive rearrangements about 87% or about 30% of the time, broadly matching IMGT annotations. In both the original and validation cohorts, the classifier was reported to diagnose cytomegalovirus status with high specificity and sensitivity. A total of roughly 160 TCR beta chains were listed by the study as associated with cytomegalovirus. In a later genetic analysis, fewer N-insertions in productive TCRs were reported among donors in an Asian-associated ancestry cluster than the approximately 710-donor mean. According to the authors, the approach could potentially be generalized to other disease states and immunological phenotypes. V-gene and J-gene trimming of TCR beta chains was associated with a missense DCLRE1C variant in a later genetic analysis, and the association was replicated in an independent cohort. Most TCR sequences were seen in very few donors, while some public TCRs were found in many individuals. In a later analysis, the rate of TCR association differed among HLA loci, with DRB1 alleles having the most associated TCRs and HLA-C alleles having the fewest. A further reported finding was that TCR beta sequences accurately predicted the HLA-A and HLA-B alleles for most subjects in the first cohort. Because counts were too low, 15 to 20 rarely observed V segments, including chromosome 9 orphons, were excluded from the earlier analysis of 500 to 700 of the donors. A later analysis found that HLA-associated TCR beta chains were more clonally expanded and had lower generation probabilities than equally common non-associated chains. Most CMV-associated TCR beta chains appeared to be HLA-restricted in a later analysis, and the HLA associations seemed to be driven largely by CMV exposure. A later analysis associated 16,951 TCR beta sequences with specific HLA alleles at a false discovery rate of 0.05. The sequencing pipeline was judged likely to have produced a cluster of highly shared sequence variants as a technical artifact.

The sample holds one count of this clone. Its antigen has not been determined. Base quality data are lacking; no much larger clone is found one base away. In total, roughly 670 healthy bone marrow donors made up the cohort. At the time of sampling, all cohort members were nominally healthy, though unrecorded immune exposures were likely present. The donor was CMV seronegative and belonged to the group of under 400 seronegative cohort members. Every donor gave a peripheral blood sample, and the peripheral blood mononuclear cells from that sample were used for TCR beta sequencing. The Qiagen DNeasy Blood Extraction Kit was used to extract genomic DNA from the blood cell samples. Receptors were amplified or captured by the immunoSEQ multiplex PCR assay. The multiplex PCR relied on a mix of 60 forward primers for TCR Vbeta segments and 13 reverse primers for TCR Jbeta segments. The CDR3 region of rearranged TCR beta genes was amplified from genomic DNA with a multiplex PCR assay. The Illumina HiSeq System was used to sequence the amplified TCR beta libraries as 87-base-pair reads. Per the original workflow: In a later analysis, tens of millions of unique TCR beta chains were counted across the 666 repertoires, and roughly 11 million of these chains were shared by at least two donors. Raw reads were error-corrected and collapsed into unique sequences with a nearest-neighbor algorithm that merged closely related sequences to remove PCR and sequencing errors. Alignment of CDR3 sequences to IMGT reference sequences was used to assign V, D and J gene segments. For a sequence to be retained, a match of at least six nucleotides was required to both a V gene segment and a J gene segment. A rearrangement counted as productive if the CDR3 had no stop codons and remained in frame with V and J, and every other rearrangement counted as non-productive. CDR3 was defined according to IMGT convention as the region running from the second conserved V-encoded cysteine to the conserved J-encoded phenylalanine. The earlier analysis of approximately 500 of the donors excluded sequences that lacked an unambiguous match to a single V gene segment. An earlier analysis of fewer than 650 of the donors classified V segments as functional when productive rearrangements were above 56.7% and as segregating when the standard deviation between donors was above 5%. A statistical classification framework was developed to diagnose cytomegalovirus status using the catalog of TCR beta chain sequences. A later analysis assigned V and J genes by comparing TCR nucleotide sequences with IMGT/GENE-DB human TR gene sequences. In a later analysis, CDR3 sequences and most-parsimonious VDJ recombination scenarios were assigned using the TCRdist pipeline. In a later analysis, each TCR beta chain was defined by its CDR3 amino acid sequence together with its V-gene family, and reads lacking a unique V-gene family were excluded. To address suspected cross-contamination and a sequencing artifact, a later analysis removed roughly 580 highly shared, low-generation-probability nucleotide sequences. A later analysis calculated a clonal expansion index for each public chain from normalized within-repertoire ranks of inferred template counts. A later analysis computed generation probabilities with a VDJ recombination model fitted to out-of-frame rearrangements, and checked the results against IGoR. A later analysis scored TCR-TCR, TCR-HLA and TCR-CMV co-occurrence with hypergeometric tests, applying a repertoire-size bias correction to TCR pairs. False discovery rates were estimated in a later analysis by permuting HLA or CMV assignments 20 times. In a later analysis, co-occurring TCRs were grouped with DBSCAN, and TCRdist sequence similarity was added when clustering was performed within HLA-allele-positive subsets. Co-occurrence clustering excluded repertoires with fewer than 30,000 or more than 120,000 public chains, plus five with anomalous nucleotide sharing. TCRdb holds this immuneACCESS table with in-frame rearrangements only. Some clones are missing; in checked studies, unresolved V genes explain under half, and the rest has no known cause. The V and J calls and the clone size are those of that table, but D and trimming were determined from the DNA. This sample lists over 50,000 clones; about three quarters were detected once. Less than 3% of the sample lies in the top ten.

Material: PBMCs. The TCR was taken from a female donor in good health and CMV-seronegative.

This receptor has the CDR3 CASSPNLPWTGGAGRNTEAFF. The DNA is as follows: TGCGCCAGCAGCCCGAACCTACCATGGACAGGGGGCGCTGGACGGAACACTGAAGCTTTCTTT. This sequence uses TRBV5-1 and TRBJ1-1; TRBD1 matches 11 bases in the middle. CDR1 and CDR2, looked up from the germline V gene, are SGHRS and YFSETQ. The cysteine opens and the phenylalanine closes a CDR3 of 21 amino acids. The read is trimmed to its CDR3 DNA, 63 bases read in frame from base 1. From V the trimming removes 4 bases and from J it removes 1 base, while the gene matches leave 21 bases of the junction unaccounted for. The reference TRBV5-1 and TRBJ1-1 proteins fill in what lies around the CDR3, so the full variable domain reads KAGVTQTPRYLIKTRGQQVTLSCSPISGHRSVSWYQQTPGQGLQFLFEYFSETQRNKGNFPGRFSGRQFSNSRSEMNVSTLELGDSALYLCASSPNLPWTGGAGRNTEAFFGQGTRLTVV.